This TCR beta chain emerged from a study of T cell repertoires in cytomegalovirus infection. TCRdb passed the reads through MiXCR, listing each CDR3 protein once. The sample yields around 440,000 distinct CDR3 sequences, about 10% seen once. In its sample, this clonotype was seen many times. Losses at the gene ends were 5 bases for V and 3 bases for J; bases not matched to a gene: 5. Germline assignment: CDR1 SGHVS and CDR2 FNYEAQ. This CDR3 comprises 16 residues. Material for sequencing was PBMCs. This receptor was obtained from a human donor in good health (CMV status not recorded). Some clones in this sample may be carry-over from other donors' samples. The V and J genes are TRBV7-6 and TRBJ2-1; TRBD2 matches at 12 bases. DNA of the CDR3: TGTGCCAGCAGCAAGCTAGCGGGAGGGAGCTACAATGAGCAGTTCTTC. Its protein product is CASSKLAGGSYNEQFF.